This T cell receptor (beta chain) was documented in a study of blood T cell repertoires in COVID-19. Original handling: Counts of nucleated cells, estimated from reference gene primer amplification, were obtained. TCRdb's copy holds only in-frame clones and misses some; the assay was immunoSEQ multiplex PCR. For V, J and clone size, that table is used; D and trimming come from the DNA. The top ten clones hold 0.85% to 1.3% of a sample with almost 350,000 clones, approximately 91% of them seen once. Everyone who took part was about 18 to 90 years old, and they came from 20 to 25 US areas. Membership in each cohort depended on participant-reported clinical history. The study recruited exposed participants who had met a COVID-19 case within 2 weeks before entry. This CDR3 contains 14 residues. V was pared by 6 bases and J by 3 bases, with 5 bases of the junction left unmatched. Looked up from germline, CDR1 is MNHEY and CDR2 is SMNVEV (reference sequence).

The genes are TRBV27 and TRBJ2-1; 7 bases map to TRBD2. The source is a young woman who had been exposed to COVID-19. The sequencing input was PBMCs or T cells enriched from blood (not recorded which). CDR3 coding DNA: TGTGCCAGCAGGGCTAGCGGAAGCTACAATGAGCAGTTCTTC. Encoded protein: CASRASGSYNEQFF.